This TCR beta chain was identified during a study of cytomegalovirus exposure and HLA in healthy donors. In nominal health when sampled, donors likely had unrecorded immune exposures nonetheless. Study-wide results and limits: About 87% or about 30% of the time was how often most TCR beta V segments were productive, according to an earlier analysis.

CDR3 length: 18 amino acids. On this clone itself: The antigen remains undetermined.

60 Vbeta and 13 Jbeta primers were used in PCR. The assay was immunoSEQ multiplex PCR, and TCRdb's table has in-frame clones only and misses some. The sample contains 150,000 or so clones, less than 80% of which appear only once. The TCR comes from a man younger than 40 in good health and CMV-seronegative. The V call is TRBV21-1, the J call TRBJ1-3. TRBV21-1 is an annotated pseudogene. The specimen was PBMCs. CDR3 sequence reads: CASSNPGGALYSGNTIYF. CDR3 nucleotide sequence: TGTGCCAGCAGCAACCCGGGGGGAGCACTATACTCTGGAAACACCATATATTTT.